What follows are 3 T cell receptor beta chains derived from one specimen sequenced in a study of control samples from healthy donors and cancer patients. Libraries were prepared by immunoSEQ multiplex PCR; TCRdb keeps only in-frame clonotypes and omits some of them. The top ten clones hold roughly 13% of a sample with 90,000 to 140,000 clones, 83% of them seen once. Sample: blood. The source of these receptors is a woman aged 50 to 60 in good health.

The rearrangement joins TRBV12-3 or TRBV12-4 to TRBJ2-5; no reliable D call. There are 13 residues in the CDR3. V lost 4 bases, J lost 1 base, and 7 bases lay in between. Here the CDR3 DNA reads TGTGCCAGCAGTTCCTCCTTCCAAGAGACCCAGTACTTC. It is translated as CASSSSFQETQYF.

The chain couples TRBV5-8 to TRBJ2-1; unclear D gene. Germline assignment: CDR1 SGHTS and CDR2 YDEGEE. The CDR3 totals 14 residues. The ends were cut back, 4 bases at V and 3 bases at J, with 11 bases in the middle. The CDR3 loop reads CASSPSRHYNEQFF. CDR3 DNA sequence: TGTGCCAGCAGCCCCTCTAGGCACTACAATGAGCAGTTCTTC.

The V call is TRBV7-3, the J call TRBJ2-2; D is perhaps TRBD2 (5 bases). Trimming stripped 5 bases from V and 9 bases from J, with 10 bases between. The CDR3 totals 12 residues. Germline V gene sequence: CDR1 SGHTA, CDR2 FQGTGA. DNA of the CDR3: TGTGCCAGCAGCGTTAACGGGAGGGAGCTGTTTTTT. This translates into CASSVNGRELFF.